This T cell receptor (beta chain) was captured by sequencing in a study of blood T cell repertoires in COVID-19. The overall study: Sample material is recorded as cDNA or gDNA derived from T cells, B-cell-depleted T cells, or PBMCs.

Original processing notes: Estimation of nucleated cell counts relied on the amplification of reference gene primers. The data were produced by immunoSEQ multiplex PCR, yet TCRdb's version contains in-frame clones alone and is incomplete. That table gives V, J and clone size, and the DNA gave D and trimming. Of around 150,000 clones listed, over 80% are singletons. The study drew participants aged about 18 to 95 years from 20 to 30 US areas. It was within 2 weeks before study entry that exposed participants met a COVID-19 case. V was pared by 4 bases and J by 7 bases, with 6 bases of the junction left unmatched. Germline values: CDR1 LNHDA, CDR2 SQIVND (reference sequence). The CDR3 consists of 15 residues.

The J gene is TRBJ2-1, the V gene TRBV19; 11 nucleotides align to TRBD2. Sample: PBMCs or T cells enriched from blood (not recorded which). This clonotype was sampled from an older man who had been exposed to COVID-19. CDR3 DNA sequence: TGTGCCAGTAGTACGCCTAGCGGGAGGACAAATGAGCAGTTCTTC. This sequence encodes CASSTPSGRTNEQFF.